What follows is one TCR beta chain and its context. Antigen unknown. The germline V and J ends were trimmed by 6 bases and 1 base, with 13 bases remaining between them. The CDR3 loop spans 14 amino acids. These data are taken from a study of Tregs in tolerant kidney transplant recipients. Overall study: Recipients received nonmyeloablative bone marrow transplants from related graft donors, with transient mixed chimerism. General study findings and limits: Nucleotide sequences could not be compared across some patients' samples due to primer changes. Tolerant patients' donor-specific Tregs expanded beyond overall Tregs, suggesting antigen-driven growth. Activated donor B cell expansion appeared to reveal the most relevant donor-specific TCRbeta repertoire.

Assay used: immunoSEQ multiplex PCR; TCRdb lists only in-frame clones, some missing. Among about 78,000 clones listed, approximately 90% were seen once. The specimen was Tregs from blood, collected before the transplant. The sequence derives from a human donor who received a combined kidney and bone marrow transplant. The chain joins TRBV23-1 to TRBJ2-7; D gene uncertain. TRBV23-1 has ORF status, its function being uncertain. The CDR3 DNA follows: TGCGCCAGCAGGGGCTGGAAAGGGTCCTACGAGCAGTACTTC. This gives the protein CASRGWKGSYEQYF.